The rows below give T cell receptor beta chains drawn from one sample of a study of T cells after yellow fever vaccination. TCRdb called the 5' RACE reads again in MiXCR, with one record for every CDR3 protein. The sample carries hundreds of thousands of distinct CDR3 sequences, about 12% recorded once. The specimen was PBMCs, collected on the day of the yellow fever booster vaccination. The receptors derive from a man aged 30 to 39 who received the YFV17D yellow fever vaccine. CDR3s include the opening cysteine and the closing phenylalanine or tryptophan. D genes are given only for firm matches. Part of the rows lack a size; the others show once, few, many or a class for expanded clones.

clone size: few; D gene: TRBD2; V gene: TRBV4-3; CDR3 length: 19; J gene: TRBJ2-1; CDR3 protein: CASSQVYGTSGSSYNEQFF; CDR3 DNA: TGCGCCAGCAGCCAAGTATATGGGACTAGCGGAAGCTCCTACAATGAGCAGTTCTTC
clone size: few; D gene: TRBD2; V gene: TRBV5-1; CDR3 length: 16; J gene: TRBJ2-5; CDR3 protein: CASSSDGLAGVETQYF; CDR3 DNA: TGCGCCAGCAGCTCGGACGGACTAGCGGGAGTAGAGACCCAGTACTTC
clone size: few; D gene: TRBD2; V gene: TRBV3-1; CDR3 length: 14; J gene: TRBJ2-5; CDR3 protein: CASSPLAGRETQYF; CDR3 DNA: TGTGCCAGCAGCCCATTAGCGGGGCGGGAGACCCAGTACTTC
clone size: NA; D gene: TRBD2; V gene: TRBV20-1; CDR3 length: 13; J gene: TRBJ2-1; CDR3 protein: CSAAGADYNEQFF; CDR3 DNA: TGCAGTGCCGCGGGAGCTGACTACAATGAGCAGTTCTTC
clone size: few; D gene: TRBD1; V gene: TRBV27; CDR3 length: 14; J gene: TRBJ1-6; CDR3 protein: CASSFRDRGAPLHF; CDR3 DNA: TGTGCCAGCAGCTTCCGGGACAGGGGGGCTCCCCTCCACTTT
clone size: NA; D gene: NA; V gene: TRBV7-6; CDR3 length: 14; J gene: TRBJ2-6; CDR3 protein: CASSFGFGANVLTF; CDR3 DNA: TGTGCCAGCAGCTTCGGGTTTGGGGCCAACGTCCTGACTTTC
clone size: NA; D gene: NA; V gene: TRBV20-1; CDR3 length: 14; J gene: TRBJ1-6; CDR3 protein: CSARVARSNSPLHF; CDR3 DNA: TGCAGTGCTAGAGTTGCCAGGAGTAATTCACCCCTCCACTTT
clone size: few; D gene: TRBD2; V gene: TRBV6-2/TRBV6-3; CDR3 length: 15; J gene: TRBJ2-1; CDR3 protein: CASSPLGLAGTEQFF; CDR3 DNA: TGTGCCAGCAGTCCCCTGGGACTAGCGGGAACTGAGCAGTTCTTC
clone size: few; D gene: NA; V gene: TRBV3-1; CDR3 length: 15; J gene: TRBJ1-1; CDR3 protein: CASSPYNRRFTEAFF; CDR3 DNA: TGTGCCAGCAGCCCTTACAATCGGAGGTTCACTGAAGCTTTCTTT
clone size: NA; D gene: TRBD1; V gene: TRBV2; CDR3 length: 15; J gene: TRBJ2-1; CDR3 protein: CASRLLRQGIHEQFF; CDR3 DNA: TGTGCCAGCCGGCTTCTCCGACAGGGTATTCATGAGCAGTTCTTC
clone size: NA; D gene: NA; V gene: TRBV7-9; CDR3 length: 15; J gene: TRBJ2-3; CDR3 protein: CASSLVRERTDTQYF; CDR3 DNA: TGTGCCAGCAGCTTAGTAAGGGAGCGCACAGATACGCAGTATTTT
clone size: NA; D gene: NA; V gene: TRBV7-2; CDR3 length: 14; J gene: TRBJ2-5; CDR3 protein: CASSLYGSQETLYF; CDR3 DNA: TGTGCCAGCAGCTTATACGGCAGCCAAGAGACCCTGTACTTC
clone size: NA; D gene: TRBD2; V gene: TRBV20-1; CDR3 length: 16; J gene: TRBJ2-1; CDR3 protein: CSARGGRSGSWGEQFF; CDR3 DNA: TGCAGTGCTAGAGGAGGGCGGAGCGGGAGTTGGGGTGAGCAGTTCTTC
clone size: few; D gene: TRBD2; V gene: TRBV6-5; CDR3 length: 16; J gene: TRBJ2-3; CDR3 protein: CASSYSVGGSTDTQYF; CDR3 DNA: TGTGCCAGCAGTTACTCAGTGGGGGGGAGCACAGATACGCAGTATTTT
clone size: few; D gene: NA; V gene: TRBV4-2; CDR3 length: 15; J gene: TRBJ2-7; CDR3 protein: CASSQDLGTVHEQYF; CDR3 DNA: TGTGCCAGCAGCCAAGACCTGGGCACAGTTCACGAGCAGTACTTC
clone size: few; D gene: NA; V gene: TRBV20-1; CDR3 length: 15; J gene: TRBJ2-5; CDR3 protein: CSAGDSGLMVETQYF; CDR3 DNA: TGCAGTGCTGGAGATTCGGGACTCATGGTGGAGACCCAGTACTTC
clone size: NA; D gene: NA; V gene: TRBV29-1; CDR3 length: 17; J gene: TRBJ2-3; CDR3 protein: CSVEGPREETATDTQYF; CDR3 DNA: TGCAGCGTTGAAGGCCCAAGAGAGGAGACGGCCACAGATACGCAGTATTTT
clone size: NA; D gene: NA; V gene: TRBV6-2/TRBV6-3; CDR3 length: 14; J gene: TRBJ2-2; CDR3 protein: CASSWDRWAGELFF; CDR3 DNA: TGTGCCAGCAGTTGGGACCGCTGGGCCGGGGAGCTGTTTTTT
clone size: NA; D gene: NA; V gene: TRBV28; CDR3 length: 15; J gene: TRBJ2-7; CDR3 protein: CASSLDLSGRREQYF; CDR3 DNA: TGTGCCAGCAGCCTAGACTTATCAGGACGGCGGGAGCAGTACTTC
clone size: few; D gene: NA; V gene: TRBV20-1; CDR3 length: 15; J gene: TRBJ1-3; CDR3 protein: CSARDFRDSGNTIYF; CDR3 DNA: TGCAGTGCTAGAGATTTCCGGGATTCAGGAAACACCATATATTTT
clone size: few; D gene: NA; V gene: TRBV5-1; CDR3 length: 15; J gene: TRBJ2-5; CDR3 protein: CASSLGSGNQETQYF; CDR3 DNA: TGCGCCAGCAGCTTGGGGTCGGGGAACCAAGAGACCCAGTACTTC
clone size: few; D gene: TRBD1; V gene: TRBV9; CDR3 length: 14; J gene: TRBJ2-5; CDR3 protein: CASSHTGDQETQYF; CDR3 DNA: TGTGCCAGCAGCCACACAGGGGACCAAGAGACCCAGTACTTC
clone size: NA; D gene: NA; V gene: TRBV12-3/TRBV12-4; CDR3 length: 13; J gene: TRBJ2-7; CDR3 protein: CASRHSGVSEQYF; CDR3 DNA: TGTGCCAGCAGGCACTCGGGGGTTAGCGAGCAGTACTTC
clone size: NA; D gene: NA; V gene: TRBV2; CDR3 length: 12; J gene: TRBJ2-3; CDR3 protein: CASSERGYTQYF; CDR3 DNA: TGTGCCAGCAGTGAAAGGGGATATACGCAGTATTTT